This T cell receptor (beta chain) was sequenced for a study of shared clonotypes between healthy human individuals. CD8 cells classed as naive were CD45RO-negative and positively selected for CCR7, excluding terminally differentiated effector memory CD45RA+ cells. The CDR3 covers 15 residues. Germline loops: CDR1 SGDLS, CDR2 YYNGEE. The ends were cut back, 1 base at V and 0 bases at J, with 8 bases in the middle. The table came from immunoSEQ multiplex PCR; TCRdb's copy has only in-frame clones and leaves some out. The table records 600,000 or so clones, about 95% of them present only once. The sequencing input was naive CD8+ T cells sorted from blood. This sequence originates from a woman in her twenties or thirties in good health. The chain carries TRBV9 and TRBJ2-1, with unresolved D. CDR3 in amino acids: CASSVSRSSYNEQFF. Written as DNA, the CDR3 is TGTGCCAGCAGCGTATCCCGGAGCTCCTACAATGAGCAGTTCTTC.